A selection of T cell receptor beta chains follows, all from one sample in a study of T cells after yellow fever vaccination. MiXCR, applied by TCRdb to the 5' RACE reads, yields one record per CDR3 protein. This table holds about 63,000 distinct CDR3 sequences, approximately 7% found once. This sample comprised CD8+ T cells sorted from PBMCs, obtained 15 days after the yellow fever booster vaccination. The source is a man aged 30-40 years who received the YFV17D yellow fever vaccine. Each CDR3 is given with its conserved first and last residue. The D gene is left open where the match is weak. Part of the rows lack a size; the others show once, few, many or a class for expanded clones.

many	NA	TRBV27	TRBJ2-3	CASSLWGAGTDTQYF	TGTGCCAGCAGTTTATGGGGAGCCGGCACAGATACGCAGTATTTT
many	NA	TRBV7-6	TRBJ2-1	CASSPPSGLNEQFF	TGTGCCAGCAGCCCACCATCGGGACTCAATGAGCAGTTCTTC
many	NA	TRBV29-1	TRBJ2-5	CSVEVPPTISATQYF	TGCAGCGTTGAGGTCCCTCCGACTATCAGTGCGACCCAGTACTTC
NA	NA	TRBV5-1	TRBJ2-2	CASSFREFTGELFF	TGCGCCAGCAGCTTTCGGGAGTTCACCGGGGAGCTGTTTTTT
many	NA	TRBV6-1	TRBJ2-1	CASSVGLAIVSCEQFF	TGTGCCAGCAGTGTGGGCCTAGCGATAGTTTCTTGTGAGCAGTTCTTC
few	TRBD2	TRBV5-6	TRBJ2-1	CASSLVASGDYNEQFF	TGTGCCAGCAGCTTGGTGGCTAGCGGGGACTACAATGAGCAGTTCTTC
many	NA	TRBV12-3/TRBV12-4	TRBJ1-5	CASGAGLPQHF	TGTGCAAGTGGCGCAGGGCTTCCCCAGCATTTT
many	NA	TRBV5-1	TRBJ2-1	CASSLDATESSYNEQFF	TGCGCCAGCAGCTTGGACGCAACGGAGAGCTCCTACAATGAGCAGTTCTTC
many	NA	TRBV7-9	TRBJ1-1	CASSPGTVDTMNTEAFF	TGTGCCAGCAGCCCCGGGACCGTTGATACGATGAACACTGAAGCTTTCTTT
NA	NA	TRBV18	TRBJ1-1	CASSTQGGMDSAEAFF	TGTGCCAGCTCAACGCAAGGGGGGATGGACTCGGCAGAAGCTTTCTTT
many	NA	TRBV7-2	TRBJ2-1	CASSHPTLQGGYEQFF	TGTGCCAGCAGCCACCCCACGTTGCAGGGGGGATATGAGCAGTTCTTC
many	TRBD2	TRBV6-1	TRBJ2-7	CASSQSSGSFGKDF	TGTGCCAGCAGTCAATCTAGCGGGAGTTTCGGCAAGGACTTC
many	TRBD1	TRBV27	TRBJ1-3	CASSLLTGNRPGNTIYF	TGTGCCAGCAGTTTATTGACAGGGAACAGACCGGGAAACACCATATATTTT
many	NA	TRBV9	TRBJ2-7	CASSGGAGSFEQYF	TGTGCCAGCAGTGGGGGGGCAGGGTCGTTCGAGCAGTACTTC
many	NA	TRBV12-3/TRBV12-4	TRBJ1-1	CASSEFGGPEAFF	TGTGCCAGCAGCGAATTTGGAGGACCTGAAGCTTTCTTT
many	NA	TRBV20-1	TRBJ2-7	CSASEGYGYEQYF	TGCAGTGCTAGCGAAGGGTACGGCTACGAGCAGTACTTC
many	TRBD2	TRBV2	TRBJ2-1	CASSEAFGLAPYNEQFF	TGTGCCAGCAGTGAAGCCTTCGGACTAGCGCCGTACAATGAGCAGTTCTTC
many	NA	TRBV4-3	TRBJ2-5	CASSQGAGIQETQYF	TGCGCCAGCAGCCAAGGGGCGGGAATCCAAGAGACCCAGTACTTC
few	NA	TRBV14	TRBJ2-7	CASSQVGYEQYF	TGTGCCAGCAGCCAGGTAGGGTACGAGCAGTACTTC
NA	NA	TRBV19	TRBJ2-1	CASSIRGGSYNEQFF	TGTGCCAGTAGTATTCGAGGAGGCTCCTACAATGAGCAGTTCTTC
many	TRBD2	TRBV4-3	TRBJ2-1	CASSQEGLAGDEQFF	TGCGCCAGCAGCCAAGAGGGACTAGCGGGAGATGAGCAGTTCTTC
many	NA	TRBV12-3/TRBV12-4	TRBJ2-3	CASSSDTQYF	TGTGCCAGCAGCTCGGATACGCAGTATTTT
many	NA	TRBV25-1	TRBJ2-2	CASSEWLATGGTGELFF	TGTGCCAGCAGTGAATGGCTTGCCACCGGGGGCACCGGGGAGCTGTTTTTT
NA	TRBD1	TRBV30	TRBJ2-3	CAWEYTGAGDTQYF	TGTGCCTGGGAATATACAGGGGCGGGAGATACGCAGTATTTT
NA	TRBD2	TRBV20-1	TRBJ2-7	CSATLAGVYEQYF	TGCAGTGCTACCTTAGCGGGAGTCTACGAGCAGTACTTC
NA	TRBD2	TRBV11-2	TRBJ2-5	CASSVSGTQETQYF	TGTGCCAGCAGCGTTAGCGGGACACAAGAGACCCAGTACTTC
many	TRBD1	TRBV20-1	TRBJ2-7	CSARGTDSYEQYF	TGCAGTGCCAGGGGGACAGATTCCTACGAGCAGTACTTC
many	TRBD2	TRBV27	TRBJ2-1	CASSLSPPSTSGSSGNEQFF	TGTGCCAGCAGTTTATCTCCCCCCTCTACTAGCGGGAGTTCCGGGAATGAGCAGTTCTTC
many	NA	TRBV27	TRBJ2-1	CASSAEGAYNEQFF	TGTGCCAGCAGCGCAGAAGGAGCGTACAATGAGCAGTTCTTC
many	TRBD1	TRBV27	TRBJ2-7	CASSYGDRDYEQYF	TGTGCCAGCAGCTATGGGGACAGGGACTACGAGCAGTACTTC
many	NA	TRBV3-1	TRBJ2-3	CASCLTGSTDTQYF	TGTGCCAGCTGTTTGACGGGAAGCACAGATACGCAGTATTTT
many	TRBD2	TRBV4-3	TRBJ2-1	CASSPGLAAYNEQFF	TGCGCCAGCAGCCCCGGACTAGCGGCGTACAATGAGCAGTTCTTC
many	NA	TRBV10-3	TRBJ2-1	CAISDPGNEQFF	TGTGCCATCAGTGACCCCGGCAATGAGCAGTTCTTC
NA	TRBD2	TRBV20-1	TRBJ2-1	CCARDSRETSGRRYEQFF	TGCTGTGCTAGAGACAGCCGAGAGACTAGCGGGAGAAGATATGAGCAGTTCTTC
many	NA	TRBV24-1	TRBJ2-5	CATSVAGKTQYF	TGTGCCACCAGTGTTGCGGGAAAGACCCAGTACTTC
many	TRBD2	TRBV15	TRBJ2-3	CATSRDLTSGGTDTQYF	TGTGCCACCAGCAGAGATCTCACTAGCGGAGGCACAGATACGCAGTATTTT
many	TRBD2	TRBV20-1	TRBJ2-1	CSAAPSGRTNEQFF	TGCAGTGCCGCTCCTAGCGGGAGGACCAATGAGCAGTTCTTC
many	TRBD2	TRBV5-1	TRBJ2-1	CASSLNPGGYNEQFF	TGCGCCAGCAGCTTGAACCCGGGGGGCTACAATGAGCAGTTCTTC
few	NA	TRBV19	TRBJ2-7	CASSKGVLRVSEQYF	TGTGCCAGTAGCAAAGGGGTATTAAGGGTGAGCGAGCAGTACTTC
many	NA	TRBV2	TRBJ1-1	CASRTPGGQFF	TGTGCCAGCAGAACACCGGGGGGTCAGTTCTTT
many	NA	TRBV13	TRBJ2-7	CASSIRDSHPYEQYF	TGTGCCAGCAGTATCCGGGACTCCCACCCCTACGAGCAGTACTTC
many	TRBD2	TRBV27	TRBJ2-3	CASSLDTSGFTDTQYF	TGTGCCAGCAGTTTAGACACTAGCGGGTTCACAGATACGCAGTATTTT
few	NA	TRBV13	TRBJ2-5	CASSLVREKDETQYF	TGTGCCAGCAGCTTAGTCCGGGAGAAGGATGAGACCCAGTACTTC